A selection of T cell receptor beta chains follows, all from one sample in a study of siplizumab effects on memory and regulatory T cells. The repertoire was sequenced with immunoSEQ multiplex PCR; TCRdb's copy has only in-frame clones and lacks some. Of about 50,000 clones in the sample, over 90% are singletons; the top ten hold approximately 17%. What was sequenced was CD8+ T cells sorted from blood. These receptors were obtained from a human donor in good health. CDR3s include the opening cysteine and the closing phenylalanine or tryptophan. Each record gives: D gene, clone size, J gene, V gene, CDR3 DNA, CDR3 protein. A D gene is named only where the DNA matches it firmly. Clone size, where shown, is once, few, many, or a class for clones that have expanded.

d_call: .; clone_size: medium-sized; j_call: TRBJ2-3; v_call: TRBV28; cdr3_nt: TGTGCCAGCAGGCGACCGCGGTTAGATACGCAGTATTTT; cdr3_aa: CASRRPRLDTQYF
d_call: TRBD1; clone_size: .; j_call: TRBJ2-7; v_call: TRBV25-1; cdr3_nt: TGTGCCAGCAGTGAAGGGACAGGGGACTACGAGCAGTACTTC; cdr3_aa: CASSEGTGDYEQYF
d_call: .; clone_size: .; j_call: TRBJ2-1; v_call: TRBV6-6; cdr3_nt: TGTGCCTTAGTAGGCCACCACAATGAGCAGTTCTTC; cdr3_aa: CALVGHHNEQFF
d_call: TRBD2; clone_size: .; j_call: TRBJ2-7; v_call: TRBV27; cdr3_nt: TGTGCCAGCAGTCCCGGGACTAGTGCTCACGAGCAGTACTTC; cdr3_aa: CASSPGTSAHEQYF
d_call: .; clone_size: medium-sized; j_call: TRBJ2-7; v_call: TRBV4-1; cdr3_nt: TGCGCCAGCAGCTTCCGGGACGAGAACTACGAGCAGTACTTC; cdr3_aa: CASSFRDENYEQYF
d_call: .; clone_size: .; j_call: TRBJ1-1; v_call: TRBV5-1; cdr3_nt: TGCGCCAGCAGCTTGGAGTTGGGAGGGTTGAGGCACACTGAAGCTTTCTTT; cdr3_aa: CASSLELGGLRHTEAFF
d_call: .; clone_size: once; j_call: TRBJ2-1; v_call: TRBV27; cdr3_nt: TGTGCCAGCATGAAGTTGAGCTCCTACAATGAGCAGTTCTTC; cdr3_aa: CASMKLSSYNEQFF
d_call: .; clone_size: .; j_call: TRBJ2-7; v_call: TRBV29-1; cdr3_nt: TGCAGCGTCGGGCTTATTACAGGGCCGCTTTACGAGCAGTACTTC; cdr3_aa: CSVGLITGPLYEQYF
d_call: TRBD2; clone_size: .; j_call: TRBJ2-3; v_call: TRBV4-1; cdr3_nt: TGCGCCAGCAGCCAACAACCTAGCGGAGTCACAGATACGCAGTATTTT; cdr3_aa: CASSQQPSGVTDTQYF
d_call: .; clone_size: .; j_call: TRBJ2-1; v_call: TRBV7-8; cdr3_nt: TGTGCCAGCAGCCCGGGGGCGCTAGTCGACAATGAGCAGTTCTTC; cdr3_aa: CASSPGALVDNEQFF
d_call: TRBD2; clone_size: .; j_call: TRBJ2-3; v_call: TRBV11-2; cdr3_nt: TGTGCCAGCAGCATTTCTAGCGGAAAAGCCACAGATACGCAGTATTTT; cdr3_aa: CASSISSGKATDTQYF
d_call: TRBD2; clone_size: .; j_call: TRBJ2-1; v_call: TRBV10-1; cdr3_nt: TGCGCCAGCAGTGAAGGGACTAGCGGTAATGTCTACAATGAGCAGTTCTTC; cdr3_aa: CASSEGTSGNVYNEQFF
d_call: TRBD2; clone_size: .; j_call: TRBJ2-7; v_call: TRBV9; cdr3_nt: TGTGCCAGCAGCGTCGGCGGGAGGGCCTCCGAGCAGTACTTC; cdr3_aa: CASSVGGRASEQYF
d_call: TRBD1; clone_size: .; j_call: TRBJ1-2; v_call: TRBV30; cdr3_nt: TGTGCCTGGAGTGTAGGTTCGACAGGGGAGGATGGCTACACCTTC; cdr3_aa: CAWSVGSTGEDGYTF
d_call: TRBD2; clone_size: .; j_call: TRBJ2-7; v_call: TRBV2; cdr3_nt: TGTGCCAGCTACCCCAATAGCGGGGGTCCCTACGAGCAGTACTTC; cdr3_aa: CASYPNSGGPYEQYF
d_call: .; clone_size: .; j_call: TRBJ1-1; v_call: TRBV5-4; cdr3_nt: TGTGCCAGCAGGGGACACTCGAACACTGAAGCTTTCTTT; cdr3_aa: CASRGHSNTEAFF